This T cell receptor beta chain was profiled in a study of sequential checkpoint blockade in melanoma. As to treatment: randomized to nivolumab then ipilimumab (arm A) or the reverse (arm B). From thawed PBMCs, live CD3+CD8+ cells negative for CD19 and CD56 were sorted. As regards this clone: One end of the junction fails to match germline, which may point to a read error.

The germline V gene has CDR1 SGHRS and CDR2 YFSETQ. The CDR3 is 17 residues long. Sequencing used immunoSEQ multiplex PCR; TCRdb keeps in-frame clones, though not all of them. The repertoire has some 20,000 clones, 80% of them found once; the top ten carry roughly 30%. The rearrangement uses TRBV5-1 and TRBJ1-4; 9 bases are a match to TRBD1. The sample consisted of CD8+ T cells sorted from blood (inferred from file names), taken from a patient given nivolumab and ipilimumab in sequence. The TCR comes from a human donor with melanoma. The CDR3 loop is CASSRDREGATSEKLFF. In nucleotides, the CDR3 is TGCGCCAGCAGCCGGGACAGGGAGGGGGCAACTAGTGAAAAACTGTTTTTT.